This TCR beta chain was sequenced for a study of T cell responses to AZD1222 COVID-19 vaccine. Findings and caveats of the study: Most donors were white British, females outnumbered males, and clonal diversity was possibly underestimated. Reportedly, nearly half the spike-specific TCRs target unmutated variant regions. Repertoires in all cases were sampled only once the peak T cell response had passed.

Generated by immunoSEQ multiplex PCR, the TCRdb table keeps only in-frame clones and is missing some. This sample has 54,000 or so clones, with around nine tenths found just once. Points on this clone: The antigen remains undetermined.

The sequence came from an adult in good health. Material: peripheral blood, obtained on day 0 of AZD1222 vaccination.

As DNA, the CDR3 is TGTGCCAGCAGCGAGGGGGGGGACTCCTACGAGCAGTACTTC. Its protein is CASSEGGDSYEQYF. V gene TRBV9 combines with J gene TRBJ2-7; TRBD2 might be the D (7 bases). Trimming removed 3 bases from V and 0 bases from J, with 10 bases in between. The CDR3 sequence is 14 residues long. The V gene's germline CDR1 is SGDLS and CDR2 YYNGEE.